The clone carrying this T cell receptor (beta chain) was picked up a small number of times. In the source study's methods: Reference gene primer amplification gave estimated nucleated cell counts. TCRdb's copy holds only in-frame clones and misses some; the assay was immunoSEQ multiplex PCR. The DNA gave D and trimming, while V, J and clone size come from that table. Of around 260,000 clones listed, 75% to 90% were seen once; the top ten hold around 1.8%. This specimen comes from a study of blood T cell repertoires in COVID-19. Turning to the study itself: PBMCs, B-cell-depleted T cells, or T cells were the source of the cDNA or gDNA that made up the material.

The CDR3 extends over 15 amino acids. Germline CDR1 and CDR2: SNHLY and FYNNEI. With V trimmed by 6 bases and J by 1 base, 8 bases remained unmatched. This TCR came from a man aged 25-45 years with active or convalescent COVID-19. This chain links TRBV2 with TRBJ2-7; 8 nucleotides line up with TRBD1. Sequencing was carried out using peripheral blood. The DNA for the CDR3 is TGTGCCAGCAGCGCGGACAGGGATTGGTCCTACGAGCAGTACTTC. This codes for CASSADRDWSYEQYF. Filled out from reference TRBV2 and TRBJ2-7, the complete variable domain reads EPEVTQTPSHQVTQMGQEVILRCVPISNHLYFYWYRQILGQKVEFLVSFYNNEISEKSEIFDDQFSVERPDGSNFTLKIRSTKLEDSAMYFCASSADRDWSYEQYFGPGTRLTVT.